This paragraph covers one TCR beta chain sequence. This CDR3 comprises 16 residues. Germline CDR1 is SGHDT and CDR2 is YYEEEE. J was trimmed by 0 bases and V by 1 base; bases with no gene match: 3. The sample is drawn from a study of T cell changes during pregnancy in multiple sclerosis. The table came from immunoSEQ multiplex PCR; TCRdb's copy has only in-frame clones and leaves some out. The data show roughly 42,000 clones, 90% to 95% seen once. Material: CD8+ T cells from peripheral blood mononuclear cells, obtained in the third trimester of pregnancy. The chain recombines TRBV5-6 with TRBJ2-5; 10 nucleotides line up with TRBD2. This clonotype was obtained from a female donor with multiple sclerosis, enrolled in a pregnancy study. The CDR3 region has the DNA TGTGCCAGCAGCTTGCAAGCGGGGGGGTACCAAGAGACCCAGTACTTC. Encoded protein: CASSLQAGGYQETQYF.